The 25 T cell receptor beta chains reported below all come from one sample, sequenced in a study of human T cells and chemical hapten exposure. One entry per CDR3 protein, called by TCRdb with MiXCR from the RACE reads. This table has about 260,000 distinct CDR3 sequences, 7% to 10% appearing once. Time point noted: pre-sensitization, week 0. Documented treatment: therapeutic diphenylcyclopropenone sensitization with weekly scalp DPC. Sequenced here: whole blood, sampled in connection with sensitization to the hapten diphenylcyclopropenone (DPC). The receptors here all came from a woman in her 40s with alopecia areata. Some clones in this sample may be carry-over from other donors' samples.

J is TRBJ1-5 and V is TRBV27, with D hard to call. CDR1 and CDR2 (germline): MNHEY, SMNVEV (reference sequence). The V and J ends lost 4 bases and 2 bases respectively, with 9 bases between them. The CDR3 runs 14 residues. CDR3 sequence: CASSSYLGNQPQHF. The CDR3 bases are TGTGCCAGCAGTTCCTATTTAGGCAATCAGCCCCAGCATTTT.

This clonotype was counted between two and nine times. The CDR3 bases are TGTGCCAGCAGCTTAATCCGGACTACAGACTACAATGAGCAGTTCTTC. Its protein is CASSLIRTTDYNEQFF. J is TRBJ2-1 and V is TRBV7-3, with TRBD2 as a possible D gene (6 bases). Germline CDR1 reads SGHTA; CDR2 reads FQGTGA. The V end lost 1 base, the J end lost 3 bases, and 13 bases lay between the germline ends. This CDR3 has 16 residues.

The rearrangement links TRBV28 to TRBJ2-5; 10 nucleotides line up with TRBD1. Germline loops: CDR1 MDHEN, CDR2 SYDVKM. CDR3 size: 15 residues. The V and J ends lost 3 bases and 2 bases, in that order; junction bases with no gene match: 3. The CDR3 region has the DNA TGTGCCAGCAGTTTCCGGACAGGGGGGCAAGAGACCCAGTACTTC. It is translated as CASSFRTGGQETQYF.

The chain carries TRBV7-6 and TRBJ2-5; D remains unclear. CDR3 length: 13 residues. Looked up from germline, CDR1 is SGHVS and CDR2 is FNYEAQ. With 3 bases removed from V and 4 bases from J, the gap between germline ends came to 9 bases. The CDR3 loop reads CASSFVGRETQYF. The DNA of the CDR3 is TGTGCCAGCAGCTTTGTGGGCAGAGAGACCCAGTACTTC.

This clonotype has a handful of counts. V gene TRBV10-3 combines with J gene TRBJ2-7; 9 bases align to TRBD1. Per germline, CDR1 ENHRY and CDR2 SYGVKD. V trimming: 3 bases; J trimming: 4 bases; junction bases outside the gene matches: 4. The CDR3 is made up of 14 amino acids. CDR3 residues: CAISDGTGRYEQYF. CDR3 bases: TGTGCCATCAGTGACGGGACAGGGAGGTACGAGCAGTACTTC.

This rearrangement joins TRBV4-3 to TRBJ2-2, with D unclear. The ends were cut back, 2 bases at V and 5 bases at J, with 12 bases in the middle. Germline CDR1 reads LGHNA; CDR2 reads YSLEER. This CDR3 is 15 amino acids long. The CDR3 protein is CASSQSPIRTGELFF. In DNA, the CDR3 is TGCGCCAGCAGCCAATCCCCAATCCGGACCGGGGAGCTGTTTTTT.

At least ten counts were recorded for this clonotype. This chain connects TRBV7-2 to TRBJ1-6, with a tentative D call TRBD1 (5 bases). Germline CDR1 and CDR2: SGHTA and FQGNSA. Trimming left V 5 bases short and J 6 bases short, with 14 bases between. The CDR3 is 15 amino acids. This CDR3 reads CASSPRGGSNSPLHF. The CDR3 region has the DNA TGTGCCAGCAGCCCCCGGGGGGGGAGTAATTCACCCCTCCACTTT.

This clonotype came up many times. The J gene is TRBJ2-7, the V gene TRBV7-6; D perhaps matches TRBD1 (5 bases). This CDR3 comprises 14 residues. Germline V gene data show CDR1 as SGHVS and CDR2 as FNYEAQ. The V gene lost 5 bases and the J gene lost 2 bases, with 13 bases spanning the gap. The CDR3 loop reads CASSPPGRAYEQYF. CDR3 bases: TGTGCCAGCAGCCCCCCGGGCAGGGCCTACGAGCAGTACTTC.

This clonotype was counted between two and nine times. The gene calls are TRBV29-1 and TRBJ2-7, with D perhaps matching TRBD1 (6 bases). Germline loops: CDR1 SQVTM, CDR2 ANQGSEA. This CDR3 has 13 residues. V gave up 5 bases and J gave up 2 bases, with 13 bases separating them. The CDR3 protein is CSVTRDTTYEQYF. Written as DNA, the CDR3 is TGCAGCGTTACCCGGGACACCACCTACGAGCAGTACTTC.

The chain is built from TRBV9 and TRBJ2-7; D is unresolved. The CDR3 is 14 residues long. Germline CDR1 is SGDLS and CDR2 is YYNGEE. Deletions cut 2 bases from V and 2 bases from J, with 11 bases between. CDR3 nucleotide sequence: TGTGCCAGCAGCGTCGGGCCCCCCCCCTACGAGCAGTACTTC. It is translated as CASSVGPPPYEQYF.

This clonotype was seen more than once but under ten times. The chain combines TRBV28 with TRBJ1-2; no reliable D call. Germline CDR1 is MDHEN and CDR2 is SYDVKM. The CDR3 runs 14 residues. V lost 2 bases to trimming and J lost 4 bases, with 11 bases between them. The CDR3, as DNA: TGTGCCAGCAGTTTAACCGGAGATCTCTATGGCTACACCTTC. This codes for CASSLTGDLYGYTF.

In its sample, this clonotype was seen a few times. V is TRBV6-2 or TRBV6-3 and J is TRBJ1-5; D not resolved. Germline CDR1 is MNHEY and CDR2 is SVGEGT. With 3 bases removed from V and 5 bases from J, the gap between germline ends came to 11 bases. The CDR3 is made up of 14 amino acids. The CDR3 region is CASSYGLGDQPQHF. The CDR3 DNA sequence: TGTGCCAGCAGTTATGGGCTCGGGGATCAGCCCCAGCATTTT.

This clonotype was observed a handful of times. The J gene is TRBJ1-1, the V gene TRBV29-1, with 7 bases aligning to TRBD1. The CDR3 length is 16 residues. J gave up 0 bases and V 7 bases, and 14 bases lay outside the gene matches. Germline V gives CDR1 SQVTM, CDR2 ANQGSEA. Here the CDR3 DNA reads TGCAGCGGTCGACAGGGTAGGGCGTCTGTGAACACTGAAGCTTTCTTT. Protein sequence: CSGRQGRASVNTEAFF.

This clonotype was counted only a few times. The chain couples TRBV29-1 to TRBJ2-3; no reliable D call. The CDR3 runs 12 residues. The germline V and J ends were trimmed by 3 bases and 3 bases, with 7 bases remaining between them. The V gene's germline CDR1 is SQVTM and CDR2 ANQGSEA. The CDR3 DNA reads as TGCAGCGTTGATGGTAGGACAGATACGCAGTATTTT. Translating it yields CSVDGRTDTQYF.

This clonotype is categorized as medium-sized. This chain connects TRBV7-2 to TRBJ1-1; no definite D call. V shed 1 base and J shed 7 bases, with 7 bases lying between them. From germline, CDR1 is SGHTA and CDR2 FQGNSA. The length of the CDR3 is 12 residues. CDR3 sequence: CASSLGVGEAFF. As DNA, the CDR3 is TGTGCCAGCAGCTTAGGTGTGGGTGAAGCTTTCTTT.

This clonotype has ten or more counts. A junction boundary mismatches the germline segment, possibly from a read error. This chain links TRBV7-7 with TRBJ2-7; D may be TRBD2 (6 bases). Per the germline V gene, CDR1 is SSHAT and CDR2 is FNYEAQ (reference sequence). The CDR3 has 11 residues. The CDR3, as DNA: TGTGCTAGCAGCTACCGGGGGATTCAGTACTTC. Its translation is CASSYRGIQYF.

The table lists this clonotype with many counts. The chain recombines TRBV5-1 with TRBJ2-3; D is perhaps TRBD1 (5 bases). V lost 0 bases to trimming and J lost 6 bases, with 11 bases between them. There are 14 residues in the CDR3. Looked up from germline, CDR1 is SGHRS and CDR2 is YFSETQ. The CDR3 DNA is TGCGCCAGCAGCTTGGAGGCAGGGTTGGATACGCAGTATTTT. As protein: CASSLEAGLDTQYF.

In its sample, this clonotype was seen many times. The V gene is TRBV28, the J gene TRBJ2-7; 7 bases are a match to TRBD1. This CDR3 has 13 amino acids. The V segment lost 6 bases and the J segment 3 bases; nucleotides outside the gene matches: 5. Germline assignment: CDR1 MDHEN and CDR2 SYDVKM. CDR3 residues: CASRSGQDYEQYF. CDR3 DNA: TGTGCCAGCAGATCCGGACAGGACTACGAGCAGTACTTC.

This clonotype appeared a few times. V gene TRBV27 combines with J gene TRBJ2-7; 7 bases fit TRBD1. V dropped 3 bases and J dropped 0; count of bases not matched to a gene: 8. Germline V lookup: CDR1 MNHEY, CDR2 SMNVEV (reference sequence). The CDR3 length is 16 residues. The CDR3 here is CASSLGLTGRSYEQYF. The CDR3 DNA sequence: TGTGCCAGCAGTTTGGGATTGACAGGGCGCTCCTACGAGCAGTACTTC.

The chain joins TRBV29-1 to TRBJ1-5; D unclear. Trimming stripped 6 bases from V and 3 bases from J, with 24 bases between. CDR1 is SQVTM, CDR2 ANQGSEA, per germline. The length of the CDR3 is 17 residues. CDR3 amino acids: CSVTNIPTKRDNQPQHF. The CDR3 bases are TGCAGCGTAACCAACATCCCGACCAAGCGGGACAATCAGCCCCAGCATTTT.

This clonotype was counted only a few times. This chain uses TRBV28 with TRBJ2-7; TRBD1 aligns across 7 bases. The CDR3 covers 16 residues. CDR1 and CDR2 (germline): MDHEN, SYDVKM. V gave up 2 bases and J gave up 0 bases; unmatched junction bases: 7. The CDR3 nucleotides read TGTGCCAGCAGTTTACCACAGGGGCTGAGCTCCTACGAGCAGTACTTC. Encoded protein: CASSLPQGLSSYEQYF.

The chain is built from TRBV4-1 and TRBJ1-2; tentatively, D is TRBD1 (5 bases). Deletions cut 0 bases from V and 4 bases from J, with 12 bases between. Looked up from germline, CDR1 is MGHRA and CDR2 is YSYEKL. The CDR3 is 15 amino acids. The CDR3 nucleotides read TGCGCCAGCAGCCAAGATGGCCAGGGCTTCTATGGCTACACCTTC. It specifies CASSQDGQGFYGYTF.

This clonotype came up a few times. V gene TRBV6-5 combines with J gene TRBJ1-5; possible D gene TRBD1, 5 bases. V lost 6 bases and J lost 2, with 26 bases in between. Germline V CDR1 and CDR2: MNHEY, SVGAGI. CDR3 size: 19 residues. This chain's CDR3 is CASSEGGAGVLWGNQPQHF. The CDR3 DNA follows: TGTGCCAGCAGCGAGGGAGGGGCGGGGGTCCTCTGGGGCAATCAGCCCCAGCATTTT.

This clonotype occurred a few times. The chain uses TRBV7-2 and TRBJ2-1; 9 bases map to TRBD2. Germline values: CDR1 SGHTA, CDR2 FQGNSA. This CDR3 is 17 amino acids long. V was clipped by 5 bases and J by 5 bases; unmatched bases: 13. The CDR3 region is CASSQDGGGRVNNEQFF. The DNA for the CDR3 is TGTGCCAGCAGCCAGGATGGGGGCGGGAGGGTAAACAATGAGCAGTTCTTC.

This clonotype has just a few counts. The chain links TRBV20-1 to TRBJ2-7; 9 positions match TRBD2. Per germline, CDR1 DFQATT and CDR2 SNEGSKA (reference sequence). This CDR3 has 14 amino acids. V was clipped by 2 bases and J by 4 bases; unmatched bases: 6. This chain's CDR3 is CSARLASGTYEQYF. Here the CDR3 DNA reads TGCAGTGCTAGACTGGCTAGCGGGACATACGAGCAGTACTTC.